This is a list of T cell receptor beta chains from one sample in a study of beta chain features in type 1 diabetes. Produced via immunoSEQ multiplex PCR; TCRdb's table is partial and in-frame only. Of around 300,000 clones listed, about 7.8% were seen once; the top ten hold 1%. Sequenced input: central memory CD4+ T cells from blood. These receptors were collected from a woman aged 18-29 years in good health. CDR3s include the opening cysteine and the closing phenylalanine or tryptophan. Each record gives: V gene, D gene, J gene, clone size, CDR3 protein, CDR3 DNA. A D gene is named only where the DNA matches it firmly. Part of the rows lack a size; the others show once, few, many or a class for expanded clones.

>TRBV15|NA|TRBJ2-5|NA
CATRRPGTPGETQYF
TGTGCCACCCGGAGGCCGGGGACGCCCGGGGAGACCCAGTACTTC
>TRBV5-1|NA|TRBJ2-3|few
CASSTLESTDTQYF
TGCGCCAGCAGCACACTAGAAAGCACAGATACGCAGTATTTT
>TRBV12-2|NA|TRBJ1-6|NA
CASRLDQDISYNSPLHF
TGTGCAAGTCGCTTAGACCAGGACATCTCCTATAATTCACCCCTCCACTTT
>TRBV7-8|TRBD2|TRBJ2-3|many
CASSREGRGDTQYF
TGTGCCAGCAGCAGGGAGGGCCGAGGGGATACGCAGTATTTT
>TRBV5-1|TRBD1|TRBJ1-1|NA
CASSLEGQLNTEAFF
TGCGCCAGCAGCTTGGAGGGACAGCTGAACACTGAAGCTTTCTTT
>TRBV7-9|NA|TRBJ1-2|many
CASSLITRQDGYTF
TGTGCCAGCAGCTTGATTACCCGACAGGATGGCTACACCTTC
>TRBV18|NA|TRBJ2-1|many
CASSPSDPGSYNEQFF
TGTGCCAGCTCACCATCGGACCCGGGGTCCTACAATGAGCAGTTCTTC
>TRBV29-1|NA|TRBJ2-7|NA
CSVEAGPTYEQYF
TGCAGCGTTGAAGCAGGTCCCACCTACGAGCAGTACTTC
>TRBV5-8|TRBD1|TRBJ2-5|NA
CASSLLGQGAYF
TGTGCCAGCAGCTTGCTGGGACAGGGGGCATACTTC
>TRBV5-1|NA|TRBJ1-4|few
CASSSGMTNEKLFF
TGCGCCAGCAGCTCAGGGATGACTAATGAAAAACTGTTTTTT
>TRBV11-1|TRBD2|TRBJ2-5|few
CASSLSAGIAGGPRETQYF
TGTGCCAGCAGCTTATCTGCAGGAATAGCGGGAGGGCCCAGAGAGACCCAGTACTTC
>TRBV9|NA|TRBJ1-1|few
CASSALLGTEAFF
TGTGCCAGCAGCGCACTCCTGGGCACTGAAGCTTTCTTT
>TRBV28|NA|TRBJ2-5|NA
CASSLPGAQETQYF
TGTGCCAGCAGTCTCCCGGGAGCCCAAGAGACCCAGTACTTC
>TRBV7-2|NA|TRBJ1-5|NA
CASSLDSQVQPQHF
TGTGCCAGCAGCTTAGATTCCCAGGTTCAGCCCCAGCATTTT
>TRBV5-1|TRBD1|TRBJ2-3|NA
CASSSGQGKEDTQYF
TGCGCCAGCAGCTCGGGACAGGGTAAAGAAGATACGCAGTATTTT
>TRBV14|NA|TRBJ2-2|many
CASSQRTDGELFF
TGTGCCAGCAGCCAGAGGACGGACGGGGAGCTGTTTTTT
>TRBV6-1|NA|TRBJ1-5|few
CASLLDGHQPQHF
TGTGCCAGCCTTCTGGACGGACATCAGCCCCAGCATTTT
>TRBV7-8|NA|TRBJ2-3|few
CASSSRAVSTDTQYF
TGTGCCAGCAGCTCCCGGGCGGTAAGCACAGATACGCAGTATTTT
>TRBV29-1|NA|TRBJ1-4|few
CSVFGHSEKLFF
TGCAGCGTCTTCGGACACAGCGAAAAACTGTTTTTT
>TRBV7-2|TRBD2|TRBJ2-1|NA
CASSFVGSGAYNEQFF
TGTGCCAGCAGCTTTGTGGGTAGCGGGGCATACAATGAGCAGTTCTTC
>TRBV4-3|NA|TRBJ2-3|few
CASSQDLNGFSDTQYF
TGCGCCAGCAGCCAAGATCTAAACGGTTTTTCAGATACGCAGTATTTT
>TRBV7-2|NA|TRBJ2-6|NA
CASSPRQRASGANVLTF
TGTGCCAGCAGCCCCCGACAGCGTGCCTCTGGGGCCAACGTCCTGACTTTC
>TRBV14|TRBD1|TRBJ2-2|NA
CASSQGGQGNLRELFF
TGTGCCAGCAGCCAAGGGGGACAGGGGAATCTCAGGGAGCTGTTTTTT
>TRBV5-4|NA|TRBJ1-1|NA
CASSFWGLNTEAFF
TGTGCCAGCAGCTTCTGGGGCCTGAACACTGAAGCTTTCTTT
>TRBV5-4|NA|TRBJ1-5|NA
CASSLYGQPQHF
TGTGCCAGCAGCTTGTATGGTCAGCCCCAGCATTTT
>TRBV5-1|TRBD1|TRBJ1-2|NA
CASSFGQGRSYGYTF
TGCGCCAGCAGCTTCGGACAGGGGAGGTCCTATGGCTACACCTTC
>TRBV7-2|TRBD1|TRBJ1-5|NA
CASSLVPLGGGNQPQHF
TGTGCCAGCAGCTTAGTGCCGCTAGGGGGCGGGAATCAGCCCCAGCATTTT
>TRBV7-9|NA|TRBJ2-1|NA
CASSSNLKTVQRDEQFF
TGTGCCAGCAGCTCCAACCTAAAGACAGTCCAGAGGGATGAGCAGTTCTTC
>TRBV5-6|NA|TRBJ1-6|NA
CASSLGFGSPLHF
TGTGCCAGCAGCTTGGGATTCGGCTCACCCCTCCACTTT
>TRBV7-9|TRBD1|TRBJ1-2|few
CASSLAGGDGPYGYTF
TGTGCCAGCAGCTTGGCAGGGGGAGATGGGCCGTATGGCTACACCTTC
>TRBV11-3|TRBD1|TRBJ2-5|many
CASSLTGGKTQYF
TGTGCCAGCAGCTTGACAGGGGGAAAGACCCAGTACTTC